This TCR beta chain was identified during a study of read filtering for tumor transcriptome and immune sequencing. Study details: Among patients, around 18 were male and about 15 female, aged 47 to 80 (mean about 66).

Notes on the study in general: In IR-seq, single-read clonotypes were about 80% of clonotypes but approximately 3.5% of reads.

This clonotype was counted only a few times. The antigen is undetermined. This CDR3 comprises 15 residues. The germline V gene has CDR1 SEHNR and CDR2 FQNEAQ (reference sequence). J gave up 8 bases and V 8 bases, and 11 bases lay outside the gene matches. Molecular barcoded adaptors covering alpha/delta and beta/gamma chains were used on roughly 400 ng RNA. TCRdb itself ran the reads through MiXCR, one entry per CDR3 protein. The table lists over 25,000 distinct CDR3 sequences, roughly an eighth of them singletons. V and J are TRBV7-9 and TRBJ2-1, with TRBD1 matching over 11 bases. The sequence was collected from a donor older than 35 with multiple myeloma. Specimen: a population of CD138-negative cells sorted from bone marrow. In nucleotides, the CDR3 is TGTGCCAGCCGATGGAGGGACAGGGGGATCGATGAGCAGTTCTTC. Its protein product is CASRWRDRGIDEQFF.